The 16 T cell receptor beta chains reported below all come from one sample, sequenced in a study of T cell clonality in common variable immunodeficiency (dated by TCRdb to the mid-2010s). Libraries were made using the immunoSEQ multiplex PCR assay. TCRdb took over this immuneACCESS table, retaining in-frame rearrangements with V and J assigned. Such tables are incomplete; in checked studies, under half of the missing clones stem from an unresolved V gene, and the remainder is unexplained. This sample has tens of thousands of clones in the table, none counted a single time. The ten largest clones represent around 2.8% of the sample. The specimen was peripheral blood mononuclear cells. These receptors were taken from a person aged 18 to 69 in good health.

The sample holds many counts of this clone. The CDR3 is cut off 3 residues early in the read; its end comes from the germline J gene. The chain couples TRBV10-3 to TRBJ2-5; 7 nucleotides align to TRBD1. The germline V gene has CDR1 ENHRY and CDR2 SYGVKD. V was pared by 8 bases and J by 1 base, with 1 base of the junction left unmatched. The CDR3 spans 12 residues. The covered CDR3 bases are TGTGCCATCCGGGACAGCCAAGAGACC. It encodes CAIRDSQET. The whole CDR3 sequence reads CAIRDSQETQYF.

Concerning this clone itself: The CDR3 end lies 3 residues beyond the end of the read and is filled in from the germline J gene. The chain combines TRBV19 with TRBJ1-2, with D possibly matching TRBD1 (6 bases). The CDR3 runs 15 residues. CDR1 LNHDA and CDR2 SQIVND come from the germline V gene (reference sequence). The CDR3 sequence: CASTPSRGGSYDYTF. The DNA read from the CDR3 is TGTGCCAGTACCCCTTCCAGGGGAGGTTCCTACGAC.

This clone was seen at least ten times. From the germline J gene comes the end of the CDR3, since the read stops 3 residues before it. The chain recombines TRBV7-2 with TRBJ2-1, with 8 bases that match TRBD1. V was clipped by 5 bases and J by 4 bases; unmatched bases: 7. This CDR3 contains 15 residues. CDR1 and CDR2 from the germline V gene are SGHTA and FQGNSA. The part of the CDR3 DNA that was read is TGTGCCAGCAGCAACCGGGACAGGATTTACAATGAG. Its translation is CASSNRDRIYNE. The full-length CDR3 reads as CASSNRDRIYNEQFF.

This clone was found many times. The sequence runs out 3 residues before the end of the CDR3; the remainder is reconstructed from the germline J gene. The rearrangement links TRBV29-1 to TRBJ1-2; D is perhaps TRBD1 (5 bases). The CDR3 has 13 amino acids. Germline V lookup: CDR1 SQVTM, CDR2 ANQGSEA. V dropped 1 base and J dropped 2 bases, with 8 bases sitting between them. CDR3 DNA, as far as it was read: TGCAGCGTTGAAGGCGCAGGGAACTATGGC. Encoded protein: CSVEGAGNYG. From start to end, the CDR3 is CSVEGAGNYGYTF.

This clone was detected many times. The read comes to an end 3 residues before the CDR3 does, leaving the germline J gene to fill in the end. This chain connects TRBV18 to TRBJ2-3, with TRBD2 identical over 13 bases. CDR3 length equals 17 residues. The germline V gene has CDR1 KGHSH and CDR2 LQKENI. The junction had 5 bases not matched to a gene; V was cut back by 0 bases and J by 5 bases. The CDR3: CASSPPGLAGPGDTQYF. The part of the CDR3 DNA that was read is TGTGCCAGCTCACCACCGGGACTAGCGGGACCGGGAGATACG.

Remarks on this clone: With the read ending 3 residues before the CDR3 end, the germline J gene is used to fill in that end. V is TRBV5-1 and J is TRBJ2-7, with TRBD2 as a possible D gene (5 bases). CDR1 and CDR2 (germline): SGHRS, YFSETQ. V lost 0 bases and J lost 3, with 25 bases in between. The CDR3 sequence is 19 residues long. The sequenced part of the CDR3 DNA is TGCGCCAGCAGCTTGGAACTGAAGGAGACGGCGGGCCATGACTACGAG. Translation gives CASSLELKETAGHDYE. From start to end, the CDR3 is CASSLELKETAGHDYEQYF.

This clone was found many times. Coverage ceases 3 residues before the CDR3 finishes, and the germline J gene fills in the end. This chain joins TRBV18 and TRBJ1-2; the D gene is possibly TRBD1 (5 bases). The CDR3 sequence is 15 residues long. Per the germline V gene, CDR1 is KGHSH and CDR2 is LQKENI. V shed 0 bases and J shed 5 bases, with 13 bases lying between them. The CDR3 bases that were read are TGTGCCAGCTCACCACCGGACAACGGAGGTTATGGC. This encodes CASSPPDNGGYG. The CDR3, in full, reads CASSPPDNGGYGYTF.

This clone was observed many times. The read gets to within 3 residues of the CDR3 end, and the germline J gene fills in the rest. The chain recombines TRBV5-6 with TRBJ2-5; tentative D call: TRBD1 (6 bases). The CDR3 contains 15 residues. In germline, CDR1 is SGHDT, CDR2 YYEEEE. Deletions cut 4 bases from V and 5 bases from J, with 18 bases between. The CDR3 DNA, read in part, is TGTGCCAGCAGCGAACTAGGGGGTTGGGCGGAGACC. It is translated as CASSELGGWAET. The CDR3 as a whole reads CASSELGGWAETQYF.

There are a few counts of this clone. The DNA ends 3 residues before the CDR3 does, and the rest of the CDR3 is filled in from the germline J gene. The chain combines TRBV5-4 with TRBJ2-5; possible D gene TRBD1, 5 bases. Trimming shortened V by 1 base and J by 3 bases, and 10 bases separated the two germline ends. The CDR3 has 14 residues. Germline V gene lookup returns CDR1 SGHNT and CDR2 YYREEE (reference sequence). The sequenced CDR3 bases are TGTGCCAGCAGCTTGAAAGGGGTCAAAGAGACC. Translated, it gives CASSLKGVKET. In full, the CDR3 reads CASSLKGVKETQYF.

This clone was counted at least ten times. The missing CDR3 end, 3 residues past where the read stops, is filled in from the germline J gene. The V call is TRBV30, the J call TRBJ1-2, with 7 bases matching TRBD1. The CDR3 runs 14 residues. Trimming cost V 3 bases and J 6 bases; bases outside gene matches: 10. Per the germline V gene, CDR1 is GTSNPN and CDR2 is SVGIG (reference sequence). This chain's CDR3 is CAWSEIQGPDGYTF. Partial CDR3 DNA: TGTGCCTGGAGCGAAATACAGGGGCCGGATGGC.

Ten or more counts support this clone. The DNA read from the CDR3 is TGTGCCAGCTCACCCCTAGACAGGGATACTGAA. Translating gives CASSPLDRDTE. The entire CDR3 is CASSPLDRDTEAFF. The genes are TRBV18 and TRBJ1-1; 7 bases fit TRBD1. The CDR3 end lies 3 residues beyond the end of the read and is filled in from the germline J gene. The germline gives CDR1 KGHSH, CDR2 LQKENI. The CDR3 extends over 14 amino acids. With V trimmed by 3 bases and J by 5 bases, 6 bases remained unmatched.

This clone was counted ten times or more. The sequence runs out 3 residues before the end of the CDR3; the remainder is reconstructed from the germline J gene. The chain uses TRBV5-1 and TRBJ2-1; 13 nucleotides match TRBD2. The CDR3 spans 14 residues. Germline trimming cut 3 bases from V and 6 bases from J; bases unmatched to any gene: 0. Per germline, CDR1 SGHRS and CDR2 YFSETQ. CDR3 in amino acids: CASSWTSGGNEQFF. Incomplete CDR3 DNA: TGCGCCAGCAGCTGGACTAGCGGGGGCAATGAG.

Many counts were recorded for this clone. The CDR3 DNA, read in part, is TGTGCCTGGAGCGATTCAATTGGGGGGTACGAG. Its translation: CAWSDSIGGYE. The full-length CDR3 reads as CAWSDSIGGYEQYF. The gene calls are TRBV30 and TRBJ2-7; possible D gene TRBD2, 6 bases. Coverage ceases 3 residues before the CDR3 finishes, and the germline J gene fills in the end. CDR1 and CDR2 from the germline V gene are GTSNPN and SVGIG (reference sequence). The CDR3 is 14 residues long. V lost 3 bases to trimming and J lost 4 bases, with 16 bases between them.

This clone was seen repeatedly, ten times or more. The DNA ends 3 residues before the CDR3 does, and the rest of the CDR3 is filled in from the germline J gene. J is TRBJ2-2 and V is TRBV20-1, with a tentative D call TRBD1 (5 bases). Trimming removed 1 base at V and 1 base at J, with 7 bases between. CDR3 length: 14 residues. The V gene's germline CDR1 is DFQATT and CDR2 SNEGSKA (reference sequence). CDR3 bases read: TGCAGTGCTAGAGGGGGCTTGAACACCGGGGAG. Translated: CSARGGLNTGE. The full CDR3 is CSARGGLNTGELFF.

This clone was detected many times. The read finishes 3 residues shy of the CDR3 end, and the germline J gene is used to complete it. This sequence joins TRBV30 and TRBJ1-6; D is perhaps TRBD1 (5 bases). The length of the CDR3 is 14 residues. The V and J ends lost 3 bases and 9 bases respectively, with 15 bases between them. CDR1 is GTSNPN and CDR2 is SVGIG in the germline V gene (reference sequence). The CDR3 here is CAWRGGQHASPLHF. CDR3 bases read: TGTGCCTGGAGAGGTGGACAACATGCTTCACCC.

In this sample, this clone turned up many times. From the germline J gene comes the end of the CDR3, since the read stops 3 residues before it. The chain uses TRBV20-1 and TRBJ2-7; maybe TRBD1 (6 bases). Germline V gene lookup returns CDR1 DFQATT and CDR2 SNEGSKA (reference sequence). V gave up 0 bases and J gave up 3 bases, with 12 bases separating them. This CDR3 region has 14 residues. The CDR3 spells CSARDGGTDYEQYF. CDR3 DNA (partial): TGCAGTGCTAGAGATGGGGGCACTGACTACGAG.